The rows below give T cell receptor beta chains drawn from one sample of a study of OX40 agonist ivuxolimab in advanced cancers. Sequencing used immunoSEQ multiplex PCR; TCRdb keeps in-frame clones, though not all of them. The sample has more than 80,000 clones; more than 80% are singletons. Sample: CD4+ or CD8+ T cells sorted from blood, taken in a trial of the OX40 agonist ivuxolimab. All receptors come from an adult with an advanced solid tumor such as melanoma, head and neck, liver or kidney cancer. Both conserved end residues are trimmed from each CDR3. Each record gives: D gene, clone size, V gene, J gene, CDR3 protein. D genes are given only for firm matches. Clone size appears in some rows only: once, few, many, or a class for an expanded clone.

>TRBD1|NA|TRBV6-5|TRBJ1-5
ASSLQGAPQPQH
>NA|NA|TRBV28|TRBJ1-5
ASSLWGGAQPQH
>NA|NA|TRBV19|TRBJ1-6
ASNRQVSNSPLH
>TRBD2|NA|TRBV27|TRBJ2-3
ASSTSGPTDTQY
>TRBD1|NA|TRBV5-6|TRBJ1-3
ASSWGTGLVGNTIY
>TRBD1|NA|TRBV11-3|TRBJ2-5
ASSSTGGEETQY
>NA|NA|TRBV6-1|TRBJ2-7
ASSAMSTYEQY
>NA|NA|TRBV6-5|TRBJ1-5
ASSYDRWGGQPQH
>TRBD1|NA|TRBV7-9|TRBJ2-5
ASSLGTGIETQY
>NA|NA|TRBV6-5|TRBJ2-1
ASSYADDNEQF
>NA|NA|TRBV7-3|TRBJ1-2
ASSLMPGYGYT
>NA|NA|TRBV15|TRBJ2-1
ATSRDSDNEQF
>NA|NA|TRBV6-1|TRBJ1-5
ASSEARRGRAQPQH
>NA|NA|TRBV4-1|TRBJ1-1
ASSTGPYTEAF
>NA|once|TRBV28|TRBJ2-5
ASSLHYEGSETQY
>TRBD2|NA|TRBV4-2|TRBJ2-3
ASSQVGTSGTPTDTQY
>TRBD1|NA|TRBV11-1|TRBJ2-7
ASSIGTGGGEQY
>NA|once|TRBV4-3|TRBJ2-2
ASSQPQYGELF
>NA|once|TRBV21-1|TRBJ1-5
ASSPRLWRVDQPQH
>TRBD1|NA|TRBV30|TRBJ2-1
AWSVGQVEQF
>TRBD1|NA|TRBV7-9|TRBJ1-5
ASSLDRGRFSNQPQH
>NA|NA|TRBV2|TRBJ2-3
ASSESAAHSSVAQY
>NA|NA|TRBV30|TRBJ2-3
AWSVVGYTDTQY
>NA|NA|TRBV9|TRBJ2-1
ASSASGAYNEQF
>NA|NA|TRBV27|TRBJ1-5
ASSLGGSNQPQH
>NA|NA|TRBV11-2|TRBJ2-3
ASSFGGGAFTQY
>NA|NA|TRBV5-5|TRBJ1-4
ASSLSNEKLF
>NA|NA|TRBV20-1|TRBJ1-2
SARSYGYT
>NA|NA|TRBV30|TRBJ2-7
AWSGAEEQY
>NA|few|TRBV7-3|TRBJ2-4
ASSLMQGDIQY
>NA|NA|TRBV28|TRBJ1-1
ASSWGGYGAEAF
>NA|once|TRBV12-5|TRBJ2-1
ASGTGWTYNEQF
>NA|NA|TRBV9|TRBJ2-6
ASSVVAGPSGANVLT
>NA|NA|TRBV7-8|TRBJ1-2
ASSLARRGTNYGYT
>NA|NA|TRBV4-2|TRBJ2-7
ASSQGTGLSYEQY
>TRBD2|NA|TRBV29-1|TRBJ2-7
SVVSSGGPEVVQY
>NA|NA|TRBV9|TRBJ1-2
ASSVVSGYGYT
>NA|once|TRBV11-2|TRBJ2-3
ASSLDGSWSDTQY
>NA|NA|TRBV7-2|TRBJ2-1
ASSPSWNEQF
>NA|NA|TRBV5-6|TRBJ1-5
ASSRDGNQPQH
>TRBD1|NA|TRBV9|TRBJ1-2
ASSATGGGYT
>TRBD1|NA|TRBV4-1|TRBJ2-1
ASSQRQGYDEQF
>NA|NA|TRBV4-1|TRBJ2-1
ASSQEFSMRLGRSLSYNEQF
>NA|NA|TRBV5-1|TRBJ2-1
ASSLGLEQF
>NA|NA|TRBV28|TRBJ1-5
ASSFPSLTETNPSNQPQH
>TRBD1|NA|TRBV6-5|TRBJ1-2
ASSYLGTGEAYGYT
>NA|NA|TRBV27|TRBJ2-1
ASSQDGSSYNEQF
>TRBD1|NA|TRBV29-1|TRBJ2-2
SVGDRGGTGELF
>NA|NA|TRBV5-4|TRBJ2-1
AIPNRPGVNEQF
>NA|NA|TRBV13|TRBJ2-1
ASSADNEQF
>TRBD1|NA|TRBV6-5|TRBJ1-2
ASSYGAGQGDT
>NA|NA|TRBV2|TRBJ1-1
ASSEYGGVNTEAF
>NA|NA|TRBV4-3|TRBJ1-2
ASSQDWGEGIGYT
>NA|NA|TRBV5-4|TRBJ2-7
ASSLDPGAYEQY
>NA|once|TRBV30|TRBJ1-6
AWRGESSYNSPLH
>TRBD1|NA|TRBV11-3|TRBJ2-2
ASSLDRGNTGELF
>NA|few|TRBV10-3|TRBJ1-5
AISAGSNQPQH